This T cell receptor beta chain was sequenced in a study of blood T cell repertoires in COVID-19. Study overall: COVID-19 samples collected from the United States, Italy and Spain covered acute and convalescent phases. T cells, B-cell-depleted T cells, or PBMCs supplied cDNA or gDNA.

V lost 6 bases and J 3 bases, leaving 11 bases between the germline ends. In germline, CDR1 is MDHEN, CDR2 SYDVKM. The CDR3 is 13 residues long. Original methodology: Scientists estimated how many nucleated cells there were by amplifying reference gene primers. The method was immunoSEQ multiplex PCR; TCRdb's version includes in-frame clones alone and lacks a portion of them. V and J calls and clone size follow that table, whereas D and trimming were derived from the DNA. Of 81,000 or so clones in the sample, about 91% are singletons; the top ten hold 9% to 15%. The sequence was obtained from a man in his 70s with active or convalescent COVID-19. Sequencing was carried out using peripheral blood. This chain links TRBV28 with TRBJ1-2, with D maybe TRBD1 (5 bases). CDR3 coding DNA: TGTGCCAGCAGCGCCGACAGTTACTATGGCTACACCTTC. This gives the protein CASSADSYYGYTF.